A single count supports the clone carrying this TCR beta chain. A much larger clonotype is one base distant, so this may be a read error. MiXCR was run by TCRdb on the RACE reads, yielding one entry per CDR3 protein. The table shows about 69,000 distinct CDR3 sequences, with 10% occurring only once. Germline CDR1 reads SGHRS; CDR2 reads YFSETQ. This CDR3 comprises 12 residues. Time point specified: patch test 2, 6 weeks after DPC sensitization. Treatment: therapeutic diphenylcyclopropenone sensitization with weekly scalp DPC. The data belong to a study of human T cells and chemical hapten exposure. The receptor was isolated from a woman aged 45-65 years with alopecia areata. Some clones in this sample may be carry-over from other donors' samples. The chain carries TRBV5-1 and TRBJ2-5; D gene unclear. The material sequenced was whole blood, taken in connection with sensitization to the hapten diphenylcyclopropenone (DPC). In DNA, the CDR3 is TGCGCCGGCAGCTTGGAATCTGAGACCCAGTACTTC. Translation: CAGSLESETQYF.